This record covers a single T cell receptor (beta chain). This record comes from a study of cytomegalovirus exposure and HLA in healthy donors. The study ran its PCR with 60 Vbeta and 13 Jbeta primers. The repertoire was sequenced with immunoSEQ multiplex PCR; TCRdb's copy has only in-frame clones and lacks some. The sample lists approximately 140,000 clones; 83% were seen once. J was trimmed by 4 bases and V by 5 bases; bases with no gene match: 5. The CDR3 consists of 15 residues. Germline CDR1 and CDR2: MDHEN and SYDVKM. The sequenced sample was PBMCs. The chain couples TRBV28 to TRBJ2-2, with TRBD1 matching over 9 bases. This sequence originates from a girl aged 2-15 years in good health and CMV-seronegative. The CDR3 nucleotides are TGTGCCAGCAGTCGTGGACAGGGGCGCACCGGGGAGCTGTTTTTT. Amino acids: CASSRGQGRTGELFF.